These 17 T cell receptor beta chains came from one sample sequenced in a study of cytomegalovirus exposure and HLA in healthy donors. PCR employed 60 Vbeta and 13 Jbeta primers. Clones were sequenced by immunoSEQ multiplex PCR, and TCRdb holds only the in-frame ones, with some missing. Counted here are 95,000 to 100,000 clones, around 76% occurring once; the ten biggest clones make up roughly 20%. What was sequenced was PBMCs. The source of these receptors is a woman aged 60-70 years in good health and CMV-seropositive.

The chain has TRBV13 and TRBJ1-5; 7 nucleotides match TRBD1. J lost 8 bases, V lost 4 bases, and 2 bases had no gene match. The CDR3 spans 12 residues. Germline V CDR1 and CDR2: PRHDT, FYEKMQ (reference sequence). CDR3 loop: CASSYRGEPQHF. In nucleotides, the CDR3 is TGTGCCAGCAGCTACAGGGGTGAGCCCCAGCATTTT.

The chain joins TRBV11-2 to TRBJ2-4; D may be TRBD2 (6 bases). CDR3 length: 15 amino acids. Trimming took off 4 bases at V and 0 bases at J, with 10 bases between the two ends. In germline, CDR1 is SGHAT, CDR2 FQNNGV. The CDR3 DNA is TGTGCCAGCAGCTGGGGGACTGTAGCCAAAAACATTCAGTACTTC. Its translation is CASSWGTVAKNIQYF.

As DNA, the CDR3 is TGTGCCAGTAGTATTTCGGGGGGGCGACGCACTGAAGCTTTCTTT. It is translated as CASSISGGRRTEAFF. The chain has TRBV19 and TRBJ1-1; D possibly corresponds to TRBD1 (6 bases). The CDR3 spans 15 residues. Germline CDR1 reads LNHDA; CDR2 reads SQIVND (reference sequence). Trimming removed 3 bases at V and 4 bases at J, with 15 bases between. The full variable domain, completed using reference TRBV19 and TRBJ1-1, is DGGITQSPKYLFRKEGQNVTLSCEQNLNHDAMYWYRQDPGQGLRLIYYSQIVNDFQKGDIAEGYSVSREKKESFPLTVTSAQKNPTAFYLCASSISGGRRTEAFFGQGTRLTVV.

This clone was counted a few times. This rearrangement joins TRBV27 to TRBJ2-7; possibly TRBD1 for D (6 bases). The V end lost 6 bases, the J end lost 2 bases, and 8 bases lay between the germline ends. There are 12 residues in the CDR3. Germline assignment: CDR1 MNHEY and CDR2 SMNVEV (reference sequence). CDR3 DNA: TGTGCCAGCAGCCGGGACACCTACGAGCAGTACTTC. The encoded protein is CASSRDTYEQYF.

The CDR3 loop reads CASSPSAANEKLFF. CDR3 nucleotide sequence: TGTGCCAGCTCACCGTCGGCGGCTAATGAAAAACTGTTTTTT. The V gene is TRBV18, the J gene TRBJ1-4; D remains ambiguous. The V end was cut by 3 bases, the J end by 3 bases, with 8 bases between. Looked up from germline, CDR1 is KGHSH and CDR2 is LQKENI. The CDR3 contains 14 residues.

The rearrangement uses TRBV5-6 and TRBJ1-1; TRBD1 is a possible D gene (5 bases). This CDR3 spans 15 amino acids. CDR1 and CDR2 (germline): SGHDT, YYEEEE. V was shortened by 0 bases and J by 4 bases, with 13 bases between the two germline ends. The chain's CDR3 is CASSLEAGRGTEAFF. CDR3 DNA sequence: TGTGCCAGCAGCTTGGAGGCAGGGAGGGGCACTGAAGCTTTCTTT.

This chain joins TRBV28 and TRBJ2-7; 11 bases line up with TRBD1. The CDR3 is made up of 15 amino acids. The J segment lost 2 bases and the V segment lost 5 bases, leaving 5 bases of the junction unmatched. Germline values: CDR1 MDHEN, CDR2 SYDVKM. CDR3 nucleotide sequence: TGTGCCAGCAGTGAGGGACAGGGGGGACCCTACGAGCAGTACTTC. This codes for CASSEGQGGPYEQYF.

This clone has a single count. The genes are TRBV27 and TRBJ2-2, with TRBD2 matching over 13 bases. Germline V gene lookup returns CDR1 MNHEY and CDR2 SMNVEV (reference sequence). The CDR3 loop spans 18 amino acids. The ends lost 2 bases at V and 7 bases at J; junction bases unmatched: 10. The CDR3 region has the DNA TGTGCCAGCAGTTTAATAGGACTAGCGGGAGAAATCGGCGGGGAGCTGTTTTTT. The encoded protein is CASSLIGLAGEIGGELFF.

DNA for the CDR3: TGTGCCAGCTCCCCTAGGACAAGCGGGAGGGATACGCAGTATTTT. It is translated as CASSPRTSGRDTQYF. V is TRBV2 and J is TRBJ2-3, with TRBD2 matching 9 bases. Germline V gives CDR1 SNHLY, CDR2 FYNNEI. CDR3 length equals 15 residues. The J segment lost 6 bases and the V segment lost 8 bases, leaving 12 bases of the junction unmatched.

This clone showed up just once. The chain links TRBV21-1 to TRBJ2-3; the table's D gene call, TRBD2, was not cross checked with the DNA. TRBV21-1 is labeled a pseudogene. The CDR3 consists of 18 residues. CDR3 residues: CASSKVHATINRTDTQYF. As DNA, the CDR3 is TGTGCCAGCAGCAAAGTGCACGCTACGATAAACCGAACAGATACGCAGTATTTT.

The chain recombines TRBV5-1 with TRBJ2-3; TRBD1 agrees at 10 bases. V lost 4 bases, J lost 5 bases, and 4 bases stayed unmatched. The germline gives CDR1 SGHRS, CDR2 YFSETQ. This CDR3 has 14 amino acids. The CDR3 bases are TGCGCCAGCAGCAGGGGACAGGGGTTAGATACGCAGTATTTT. This sequence encodes CASSRGQGLDTQYF.

This chain connects TRBV19 to TRBJ2-1, with 9 bases aligning to TRBD2. This CDR3 comprises 15 residues. Per germline, CDR1 LNHDA and CDR2 SQIVND (reference sequence). The J segment lost 4 bases and the V segment lost 3 bases, leaving 4 bases of the junction unmatched. DNA of the CDR3: TGTGCCAGTAGTATTGTAGCGGGAGAGTACAATGAGCAGTTCTTC. The encoded protein is CASSIVAGEYNEQFF.

This chain connects TRBV18 to TRBJ2-7, with D perhaps matching TRBD2 (5 bases). The CDR3 is made up of 14 amino acids. Germline values: CDR1 KGHSH, CDR2 LQKENI. Trimming took off 0 bases at V and 2 bases at J, with 8 bases between the two ends. CDR3 amino acids: CASSPPGRAYEQYF. The DNA for the CDR3 is TGTGCCAGCTCACCACCTGGGCGGGCCTACGAGCAGTACTTC.

The genes are TRBV28 and TRBJ1-2; weak D call: TRBD1 (6 bases). V lost 2 bases, J lost 6 bases, and 10 bases lay in between. This CDR3 is built from 13 residues. Germline values: CDR1 MDHEN, CDR2 SYDVKM. CDR3 nucleotide sequence: TGTGCCAGCAGTTTAGTCAGGGGACATGGCTACACCTTC. The encoded protein is CASSLVRGHGYTF.

The count of this clone is one. V usage is TRBV5-4 and J usage is TRBJ2-2; possibly TRBD2 for D (5 bases). The V end was cut by 9 bases, the J end by 3 bases, with 15 bases between. There are 14 residues in the CDR3. Germline V CDR1 and CDR2: SGHNT, YYREEE (reference sequence). The CDR3 loop is CATGSGGDTGELFF. CDR3 bases: TGTGCCACGGGTTCCGGAGGAGACACCGGGGAGCTGTTTTTT.

This clone was counted a few times. The chain links TRBV29-1 to TRBJ2-6; D is perhaps TRBD1 (5 bases). The V end lost 5 bases, the J end lost 0 bases, and 5 bases lay between the germline ends. The CDR3 runs 13 residues. Germline CDR1 is SQVTM and CDR2 is ANQGSEA. This CDR3 reads CSVTGSGANVLTF. CDR3 in DNA: TGCAGCGTTACAGGCTCTGGGGCCAACGTCCTGACTTTC.

This chain joins TRBV4-1 and TRBJ2-7; unclear D gene. V lost 1 base and J 2 bases, leaving 9 bases between the germline ends. Germline V CDR1 and CDR2: MGHRA, YSYEKL. The CDR3 loop spans 14 amino acids. The CDR3 sequence: CASSQASLAYEQYF. CDR3 DNA sequence: TGCGCCAGCAGCCAAGCAAGCCTAGCCTACGAGCAGTACTTC.